Described below is a single T cell receptor beta chain sequence and its context. Its target is unknown. The record originates from a study of T-cell reconstitution after alpha-beta-depleted transplantation in children. Whole-study results and caveats: Some patients' high day-60 TCRbeta diversity was traced to surviving recipient T cells and thymic progenitors. Diversity and T-cell counts at one year after transplant derived mostly from new T cells.

This sample's TCRbeta library carried unique molecular identifier barcodes. TCRdb re-analysed the PCR reads in MiXCR, keeping a single row per CDR3 protein. The data hold around 80,000 distinct CDR3 sequences, with 15% to 20% observed a single time. The receptor comes from a male patient under 10 years old who had a stem cell transplant for acute lymphoblastic leukemia, so the T cells may come from the graft donor. Sequenced here: PBMCs, mostly from graft donor cells, sampled 360 days after TCRalphabeta/CD19-depleted stem cell transplant.

Written as DNA, the CDR3 is TGCAGCGTTCAACCCGGGACAGGGGGCGCGAGGAACACTGAAGCTTTCTTT. Translating it yields CSVQPGTGGARNTEAFF. The chain has TRBV29-1 and TRBJ1-1; 12 positions agree with TRBD1. The CDR3 contains 17 residues. Germline V gives CDR1 SQVTM, CDR2 ANQGSEA. V lost 5 bases and J lost 1; bases outside the gene matches: 11.